This TCR beta chain appears in the sequencing data of a study of cytomegalovirus exposure and HLA in healthy donors. Germline trimming cut 4 bases from V and 9 bases from J; bases unmatched to any gene: 3. Germline CDR1 and CDR2: SEHNR and FQNEAQ (reference sequence). The CDR3 spans 13 residues. General study points: First-cohort TCR clusters tended to co-occur in the approximately 130 validation repertoires, a later analysis found. It was reported that the classifier diagnosed cytomegalovirus status with high specificity and sensitivity in both the original and validation cohorts. Under in vitro conditions, a few CMV-associated chains were confirmed as specific for CMV antigens. Altogether, 164 TCR beta chains were recorded as cytomegalovirus-associated.

As regards this clone: The antigen is not known.

The method was immunoSEQ multiplex PCR; TCRdb's version includes in-frame clones alone and lacks a portion of them. Of roughly 260,000 clones in the sample, about 90% are singletons; the top ten hold 0.35% to 0.4%. Sequenced input: PBMCs. J is TRBJ2-1 and V is TRBV7-9; 10 bases are shared with TRBD1. The sequence was obtained from a woman aged 18-29 years in good health and CMV-seronegative. The CDR3 loop is CASSSTGGFEQFF. CDR3 DNA sequence: TGTGCCAGCAGCTCGACAGGGGGCTTTGAGCAGTTCTTC.